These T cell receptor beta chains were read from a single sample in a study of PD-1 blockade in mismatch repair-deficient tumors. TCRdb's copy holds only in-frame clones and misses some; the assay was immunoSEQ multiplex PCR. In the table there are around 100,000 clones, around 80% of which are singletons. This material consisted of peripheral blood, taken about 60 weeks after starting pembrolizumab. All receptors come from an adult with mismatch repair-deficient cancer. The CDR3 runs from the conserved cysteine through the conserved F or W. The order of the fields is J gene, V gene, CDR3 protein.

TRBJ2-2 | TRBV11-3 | CASSPRDREAGELFF
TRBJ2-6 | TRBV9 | CASSVGTASSGANVLTF
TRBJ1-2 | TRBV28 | CASRPEYGYTF
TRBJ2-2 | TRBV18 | CASSLRAANTGELFF
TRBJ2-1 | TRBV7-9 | CASSLSRGRSYNEQFF
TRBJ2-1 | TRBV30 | CAWNSRAIYNEQFF
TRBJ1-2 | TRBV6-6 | CASSSGTLYGYTF
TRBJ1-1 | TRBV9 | CASSVPSQNTEAFF
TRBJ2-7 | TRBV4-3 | CASSQVGGRSYEQYF
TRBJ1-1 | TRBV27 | CASSTERNTEAFF
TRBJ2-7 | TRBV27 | CASSLRDSSYYEQYF
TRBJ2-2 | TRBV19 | CASSIDRQGVAGELFF
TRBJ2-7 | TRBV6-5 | CASSYLTGDPSYEQYF
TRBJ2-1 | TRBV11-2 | CASSTVAAPYNEQFF
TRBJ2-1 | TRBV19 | CAIGPPGLGSNEQFF
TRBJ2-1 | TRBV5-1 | CASSLTGSNEQFF
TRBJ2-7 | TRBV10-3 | CAISVWGKTSGIVDDEQYF
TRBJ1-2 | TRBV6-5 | CASSPWAIYGYTF
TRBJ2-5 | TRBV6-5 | CASSYGPRAAQETQYF
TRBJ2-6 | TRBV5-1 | CASTVGGPPSGANVLTF
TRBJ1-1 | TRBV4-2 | CASSLSDRGAEAFF
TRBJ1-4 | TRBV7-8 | CASKTGSPNEKLFF
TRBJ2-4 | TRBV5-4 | CASGMEGLAKNIQYF
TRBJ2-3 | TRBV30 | CAWSGTRSTDTQYF
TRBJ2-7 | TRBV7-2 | CASSFPTSGSFNEQYF
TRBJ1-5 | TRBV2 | CASSENGNQPQHF
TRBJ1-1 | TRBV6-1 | CASRRTGENTEAFF
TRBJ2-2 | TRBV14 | CASSQGLVTGELFF
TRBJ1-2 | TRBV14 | CASSQPYLRGYTF
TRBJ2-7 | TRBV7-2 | CASSAGTSRTYEQYF
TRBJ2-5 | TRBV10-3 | CAISGTSGRETQYF
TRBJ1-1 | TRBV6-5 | CASRGRENTEAFF
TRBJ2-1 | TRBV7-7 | CASSLTSYNEQFF
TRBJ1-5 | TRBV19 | CASSLRGKGDQPQHF
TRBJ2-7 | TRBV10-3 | CAISESIQGNHEQYF
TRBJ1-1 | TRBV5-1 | CASSSRGLRNTEAFF
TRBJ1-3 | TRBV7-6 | CASSDLYTGSGNTIYF
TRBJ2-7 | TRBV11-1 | CASSSSGLAGDEQYF